Below, 21 T cell receptor beta chains from the same sample are listed, as sequenced in a study of monozygotic twins with inflammatory bowel disease. TCRdb reprocessed the 5' RACE reads; each CDR3 protein has one entry and no DNA is given. The sample table includes 80,000 or so distinct CDR3 sequences. Sequenced: blood. All receptors come from a human donor with ulcerative colitis or Crohn's disease, or a healthy co-twin of an affected twin (not recorded which).

The chain is built from TRBV5-5 and TRBJ1-1. Germline assignment: CDR1 SGHKS and CDR2 YYEKEE (reference sequence). The CDR3 is 15 amino acids. The chain's CDR3 is CASSFGPAKNTEAFF. Variable domain in full (rest from reference TRBV5-5 and TRBJ1-1): DAGVTQSPTHLIKTRGQQVTLRCSPISGHKSVSWYQQVLGQGPQFIFQYYEKEERGRGNFPDRFSARQFPNYSSELNVNALLLGDSALYLCASSFGPAKNTEAFFGQGTRLTVV.

CDR3 protein: CASSQGPTSQETQYF. The V and J genes are TRBV4-2 and TRBJ2-5. The V gene's germline CDR1 is LGHNA and CDR2 YNFKEQ. The CDR3 is made up of 15 amino acids.

The genes are TRBV20-1 and TRBJ1-5; the D gene TCRdb calls, TRBD1, cannot be checked with no DNA. CDR1 DFQATT and CDR2 SNEGSKA come from the germline V gene (reference sequence). The CDR3 loop spans 14 amino acids. The CDR3 here is CSASKQGNNQPQHF.

The chain employs TRBV12-3 or TRBV12-4 and TRBJ1-3; TCRdb designates TRBD1, a call that cannot be tested without DNA. This CDR3 region has 16 residues. The CDR3 loop reads CASSSQGDPLGNTIYF.

The chain has TRBV2 and TRBJ2-3. CDR1 SNHLY and CDR2 FYNNEI come from the germline V gene. The CDR3 length is 13 residues. The CDR3 reads CASGYRGSDTQYF.

The chain is built from TRBV25-1 and TRBJ1-2; without DNA, the TCRdb call of TRBD1 cannot be checked. Germline V gene data show CDR1 as MGHDK and CDR2 as SYGVNS. The CDR3 contains 13 residues. CDR3 in amino acids: CASSAQGFYGYTF.

The CDR3 sequence: CASSSLAGAYNEQFF. This rearrangement joins TRBV5-1 to TRBJ2-1; TCRdb indicates TRBD2, and absent DNA this call remains unverified. Per germline, CDR1 SGHRS and CDR2 YFSETQ. This CDR3 spans 15 amino acids.

The rearrangement links TRBV5-1 to TRBJ2-7; without DNA, the TCRdb call of TRBD1 cannot be checked. This CDR3 comprises 14 residues. The V gene's germline CDR1 is SGHRS and CDR2 YFSETQ. The CDR3 is CASSTGTENYEQYF.

CDR3 sequence reads: CSARKSVPEQFF. This sequence joins TRBV20-1 and TRBJ2-1. The CDR3 totals 12 residues. CDR1 is DFQATT and CDR2 is SNEGSKA in the germline V gene (reference sequence).

The chain joins TRBV12-3 or TRBV12-4 to TRBJ1-2. CDR3 length: 16 residues. The CDR3 is CASSFGPERPNYGYTF.

V is TRBV20-1 and J is TRBJ1-1; TCRdb proposes TRBD1, but this gene call is untestable without DNA. CDR1 and CDR2 from the germline V gene are DFQATT and SNEGSKA (reference sequence). There are 14 residues in the CDR3. CDR3 residues: CSVPGGHMNTEAFF.

The V gene is TRBV20-1, the J gene TRBJ1-5; the D call of TRBD1 rests on TCRdb alone, since no DNA is present to check it. This CDR3 spans 12 amino acids. Germline CDR1 and CDR2: DFQATT and SNEGSKA (reference sequence). CDR3 sequence: CSARDREQPQHF.

The J gene is TRBJ2-5, the V gene TRBV20-1; TCRdb indicates TRBD2, and absent DNA this call remains unverified. Looked up from germline, CDR1 is DFQATT and CDR2 is SNEGSKA (reference sequence). This CDR3 has 13 amino acids. The CDR3 region is CSAREGARETQYF.

The chain is built from TRBV7-8 and TRBJ2-7; TCRdb's D call of TRBD1 is untestable without DNA. There are 14 residues in the CDR3. Germline V CDR1 and CDR2: SGHVS, FQNEAQ. CDR3: CASSLGVGAYEQYF. The complete variable domain, with remaining parts taken from reference TRBV7-8 and TRBJ2-7, reads GAGVSQSPRYKVAKRGQDVALRCDPISGHVSLFWYQQALGQGPEFLTYFQNEAQLDKSGLPSDRFFAERPEGSVSTLKIQRTQQEDSAVYLCASSLGVGAYEQYFGPGTRLTVT.

V is TRBV20-1 and J is TRBJ1-5; lacking DNA, the TRBD1 call made by TCRdb goes unchecked. The germline gives CDR1 DFQATT, CDR2 SNEGSKA (reference sequence). The CDR3 runs to 16 residues. Here the CDR3 reads CSARGLPGGSNQPQHF.

The V gene is TRBV20-1, the J gene TRBJ1-2; there is no DNA to check the TCRdb D call of TRBD1. The CDR3 runs to 11 residues. From germline, CDR1 is DFQATT and CDR2 SNEGSKA (reference sequence). The chain's CDR3 is CSTTPGYGYTF.

The V gene is TRBV20-1, the J gene TRBJ2-1; lacking DNA, the TRBD2 call made by TCRdb goes unchecked. The CDR3 totals 15 residues. In germline, CDR1 is DFQATT, CDR2 SNEGSKA (reference sequence). This chain's CDR3 is CSARGPGGHSDEQFF.

The chain combines TRBV20-1 with TRBJ2-5; TCRdb names TRBD1, which stays unverified in the absence of DNA. The CDR3 is made up of 15 amino acids. Per germline, CDR1 DFQATT and CDR2 SNEGSKA (reference sequence). This CDR3 reads CSASEPVGARETQYF.

The V and J genes are TRBV7-2 and TRBJ1-1; TCRdb names TRBD1, which stays unverified in the absence of DNA. The V gene's germline CDR1 is SGHTA and CDR2 FQGNSA. The CDR3 extends over 14 amino acids. The CDR3 region is CASSLPDRNTEAFF.

The chain couples TRBV5-6 to TRBJ2-3; TCRdb calls TRBD1, which cannot be checked without DNA. The CDR3 totals 17 residues. The germline V gene has CDR1 SGHDT and CDR2 YYEEEE. CDR3 region: CASSLPVTGLGTDTQYF.

This sequence joins TRBV12-3 or TRBV12-4 and TRBJ1-6. The CDR3 has 12 residues. The CDR3 loop is CASSIYNSPLHF.